A selection of T cell receptor beta chains follows, all from one sample in a study of blood T cells in healthy people across ages. TCRdb re-derived calls from the 5' RACE reads in MiXCR, one entry per CDR3 protein. The sample has approximately 800,000 distinct CDR3 sequences, more than 50% seen once. The source material was blood. These receptors came from a man in his forties in good health. CDR3s include the opening cysteine and the closing phenylalanine or tryptophan. D genes are given only for firm matches. Some rows mark clone size as missing; the rest say once, few, many or name a class of expanded clone.

>TRBJ2-3|TRBV20-1|-|-
TGCAGTGCTCCACAATTGATGGGGCGTCGGCCAGATACGCAGTATTTT
CSAPQLMGRRPDTQYF
>TRBJ2-7|TRBV7-6|few|TRBD2
TGTGCCAGCAGCCCCGGGACTAGCGGACCCTACGAGCAGTACTTC
CASSPGTSGPYEQYF
>TRBJ2-7|TRBV27|-|TRBD1
TGTGCCAGCAGTTTAAGGTTGGGACAGGGCTACGAGCAGTACTTC
CASSLRLGQGYEQYF
>TRBJ2-2|TRBV5-1|-|-
TGCGCCAGCAGCTTGGAGGGGAACACCGGGGAGCTGTTTTTT
CASSLEGNTGELFF
>TRBJ2-5|TRBV5-1|-|-
TGCGCCAGTCGCCGGGACACCGAAGAGACCCAGTACTTC
CASRRDTEETQYF
>TRBJ2-1|TRBV20-1|few|-
TGCAGTGCTAGAGATCGCCCGGGAGAACACAATGAGCAGTTCTTC
CSARDRPGEHNEQFF
>TRBJ2-3|TRBV24-1|-|TRBD1
TGTGCCACCAGTGTCCCGGGACAGATTTCAGATACGCAGTATTTT
CATSVPGQISDTQYF
>TRBJ1-2|TRBV6-2/TRBV6-3|-|-
TGTGCCAGCAGTTACCCTCCAGGACAGAGAGATGGCTACACCTTC
CASSYPPGQRDGYTF
>TRBJ1-1|TRBV20-1|-|-
TGCAGTGCCAAAGGCGCGGCAACGGTCACTGAAGCTTTCTTT
CSAKGAATVTEAFF
>TRBJ2-4|TRBV2|-|TRBD1
TGTGCCAGCAGTTCTATCCGACCTATCGGGACAGTGTTGGAAAACATTCAGTACTTC
CASSSIRPIGTVLENIQYF
>TRBJ2-5|TRBV7-2|-|-
TGTGCCAGCAGCTTAGAGGGGGGGCTGACCTCGGAGACCCAGTACTTC
CASSLEGGLTSETQYF
>TRBJ1-1|TRBV6-6|-|-
TGTGCCAGCCGGGGGGTGGGAGTTTACACTGAAGCTTTCTTT
CASRGVGVYTEAFF
>TRBJ1-6|TRBV20-1|-|-
TGCAGTGCCCTGGAAAGTACAGGAGATTCACCCCTCCACTTT
CSALESTGDSPLHF
>TRBJ2-4|TRBV12-3/TRBV12-4|few|-
TGTGCCAGCAGTATACAGAGTTCAGCCAAAAACATTCAGTACTTC
CASSIQSSAKNIQYF
>TRBJ2-1|TRBV29-1|-|TRBD2
TGCAGCGTTGAACCGGCGGGGGTACAATATGGTGAGCAGTTCTTC
CSVEPAGVQYGEQFF
>TRBJ2-6|TRBV29-1|-|TRBD1
TGCAGCGTTGAAGATCTGTCGACAGGGATTTTGTCTGGGGCCAACGTCCTGACTTTC
CSVEDLSTGILSGANVLTF
>TRBJ2-4|TRBV28|few|TRBD1
TGTGCCAGCAGTCAAGGGACAGGACGGGAATTAGCCAAAAACATTCAGTACTTC
CASSQGTGRELAKNIQYF
>TRBJ2-3|TRBV10-3|many|TRBD2
TGTGCCATCAGTGAGAGCGGGAGGGCCACAGATACGCAGTATTTT
CAISESGRATDTQYF
>TRBJ2-3|TRBV6-1|-|-
TGTGCCAGCAGTGAAATGCGTAGCACAGATACGCAGTATTTT
CASSEMRSTDTQYF
>TRBJ2-1|TRBV15|-|-
TGTGCCACCAGCAGACCACTAACCCTCTTGGGGAATGAGCAGTTCTTC
CATSRPLTLLGNEQFF
>TRBJ2-1|TRBV14|-|-
TGTGCCAGCAGCCAGGGGGGAGGAATCAATGAGCAGTTCTTC
CASSQGGGINEQFF
>TRBJ1-2|TRBV9|few|-
TGTGCCAGCAGATCCCACGGCTACACCTTC
CASRSHGYTF
>TRBJ1-2|TRBV11-1|-|-
TGTGCCAGCAGCTTAGGGACGTTTTGGAGCTATGGCTACACCTTC
CASSLGTFWSYGYTF
>TRBJ2-6|TRBV7-2|-|-
TGTGCCAGCAGCTTAAGGTCAAGAATCTCTGGGGCCAACGTCCTGACTTTC
CASSLRSRISGANVLTF
>TRBJ1-1|TRBV5-1|once|TRBD1
TGCGCCAGCAGCTCTAATACACAGGGGGCCAACACTGAAGCTTTCTTT
CASSSNTQGANTEAFF
>TRBJ2-1|TRBV12-5|-|TRBD2
TGTGCTAGTGGTACACGACTAGCGGGAGGCCCTTACAATGAGCAGTTCTTC
CASGTRLAGGPYNEQFF
>TRBJ1-1|TRBV11-1|-|-
TGTGCCAGCAGCTTTGGCGGGGGTGAGGCTTTCTTT
CASSFGGGEAFF
>TRBJ1-1|TRBV12-3/TRBV12-4|-|TRBD1
TGTGCCAGCAGTTACGACAGGGCGAACACTGAAGTTTTCTTT
CASSYDRANTEVFF
>TRBJ2-7|TRBV29-1|-|-
TGCAGCGTTGAAGATGGGGCAGGGACCGAGCAGTACTTC
CSVEDGAGTEQYF
>TRBJ2-7|TRBV10-3|-|-
TGTGCCATCAGTGAAGGCCTTACGGCCTCCTACGAGCAGTACTTC
CAISEGLTASYEQYF
>TRBJ2-3|TRBV20-1|few|TRBD2
TGCAGTGCTGGGCCCGGGACTAGCGTGGGGACAGATACGCAGTATTTT
CSAGPGTSVGTDTQYF
>TRBJ2-5|TRBV5-1|-|-
TGCGCCAGCAGCTTAGGAATTCCGGAGACCCAGTACTTC
CASSLGIPETQYF
>TRBJ2-7|TRBV6-2/TRBV6-3|few|-
TGTGCCAGCAGTTACTCTACCGTAAACTACGAGCAGTACTTC
CASSYSTVNYEQYF
>TRBJ2-5|TRBV5-1|-|-
TGCGCCAGCAGCTTGGGGGGGACCAACCCGACAGAGACCCAGTACTTC
CASSLGGTNPTETQYF
>TRBJ2-5|TRBV6-2/TRBV6-3|-|-
TGTGCCAGCAGTTACGTACTCAGACAAGAGACCCAGTACTTC
CASSYVLRQETQYF
>TRBJ1-5|TRBV10-2|-|-
TGCGCCAGCAGTGGGGACTTGAAAGGGTATGGTCAGCCCCAGCATTTT
CASSGDLKGYGQPQHF
>TRBJ2-1|TRBV7-2|few|TRBD2
TGTGCCAGCAGCTTATCCGGGACTAGGGGGAACAATGAGCAGTTCTTC
CASSLSGTRGNNEQFF
>TRBJ2-5|TRBV5-1|few|TRBD2
TGCGCCAGCAGCTGGACTAGCGGGGTTGATGAGACCCAGTACTTC
CASSWTSGVDETQYF
>TRBJ2-7|TRBV27|-|TRBD2
TGTGCCAGCAGTACTTCTGGACTAGCGTGGGAGCAGTACTTC
CASSTSGLAWEQYF
>TRBJ2-5|TRBV13|-|TRBD2
TGTGCCAGCAGCCCAGAAGGCCGGGGGGGCCAAGAGACCCAGTACTTC
CASSPEGRGGQETQYF
>TRBJ2-5|TRBV28|-|-
TGTGCCAGCATGCGGAGACTGGCGGATGAGCAGTACTTC
CASMRRLADEQYF
>TRBJ2-7|TRBV7-9|-|-
TGTGCCAGCAGCTTACCAGGGAGCTCCTACAATGGGCAGTACTTC
CASSLPGSSYNGQYF
>TRBJ2-3|TRBV4-3|-|TRBD2
TGCGCCAGCAGCCACGAACCGGGACTAGCGGACTATTCATCAGATACGCAGTATTTT
CASSHEPGLADYSSDTQYF
>TRBJ2-7|TRBV6-5|-|TRBD2
TGTGCCAGCAGCCTTACCAAGAGCGGGAGGAACTACGAGCAGTACTTC
CASSLTKSGRNYEQYF
>TRBJ2-2|TRBV12-3/TRBV12-4|-|TRBD2
TGTGCCAGCAGCGGGGCTAGCGGAGGTACCGGGAAGCTGTTTTTT
CASSGASGGTGKLFF
>TRBJ1-4|TRBV5-1|-|-
TGCGCCAGCAGCTTGGTAAACGGGGTCGAAAAACTGTTTTTT
CASSLVNGVEKLFF
>TRBJ2-7|TRBV10-3|-|TRBD1
TGTGCCATCAGTGAGTCAGGGACAGGGGAAACCTACGAGCAGTACTTC
CAISESGTGETYEQYF
>TRBJ2-2|TRBV6-1|-|TRBD2
TGTGCCAGCAGTGAAAGGAGTGGCGGACTAGCGGGCCGCACCGGGGAGCTGTTTTTT
CASSERSGGLAGRTGELFF
>TRBJ2-1|TRBV27|-|-
TGTGCCAGCAGCCCCCAGCAGATTACAATTGGGGAGCAGTTCTTC
CASSPQQITIGEQFF
>TRBJ1-2|TRBV4-3|-|-
TGCGCCAGCAGCCAAGTAGGGGGGACAAGAAAAAACTATGGCTACACCTTC
CASSQVGGTRKNYGYTF
>TRBJ1-4|TRBV7-9|few|-
TGTGCCAGCAGTTCCCAAGGGAAGCGAGAAAAACTGTTTTTT
CASSSQGKREKLFF
>TRBJ2-5|TRBV10-3|-|-
TGTGCCATCAGTGAGGGGAACAGCCAAGAGACCCAGTACTTC
CAISEGNSQETQYF
>TRBJ2-1|TRBV5-4|few|TRBD2
TGTGCCAGCAGCTTGGGTGCTAGCGGGGGGGGTAAAGGTGAGCAGTTCTTC
CASSLGASGGGKGEQFF
>TRBJ2-7|TRBV13|few|-
TGTGCCAGCAGCCTCGTCGGGGAGGAGTACTTC
CASSLVGEEYF
>TRBJ1-5|TRBV7-2|-|-
TGTGCCAGCGGCTCCCAGTCGGATCGGCCCCAGCATTTT
CASGSQSDRPQHF